A selection of T cell receptor beta chains follows, all from one sample in a study of blood T cell repertoires in COVID-19. Clones were read by immunoSEQ multiplex PCR, and TCRdb kept only the in-frame ones, dropping some. The sample holds 200,000 or so clones, more than 65% seen once. The sample taken for sequencing was peripheral blood. These receptor sequences come from an older woman with acute or convalescent COVID-19. The CDR3 runs from the conserved cysteine through the conserved F or W. A D gene is named only where the DNA matches it firmly. Rows may omit the clone size; those that give it use once, few, many or a size class.

j_call: TRBJ2-7
d_call: NA
v_call: TRBV30
cdr3_length: 15
clone_size: few
cdr3_nt: TGTGCCTGGAGCCGCGGTGCGCAGGGCGACTACGAGCAGTACTTC
cdr3_aa: CAWSRGAQGDYEQYF

j_call: TRBJ2-5
d_call: TRBD1
v_call: TRBV5-1
cdr3_length: 14
clone_size: NA
cdr3_nt: TGCGCCAGCAGCATCACAGGGGACCAAGAGACCCAGTACTTC
cdr3_aa: CASSITGDQETQYF

j_call: TRBJ1-6
d_call: NA
v_call: TRBV28
cdr3_length: 15
clone_size: NA
cdr3_nt: TGTGCCAGCGCATATGGGGGCCGTCGTTATTCACCCCTCCACTTT
cdr3_aa: CASAYGGRRYSPLHF

j_call: TRBJ2-1
d_call: NA
v_call: TRBV4-1
cdr3_length: 14
clone_size: NA
cdr3_nt: TGCGCCAGCAGCCCGACTACAGGGTATGAGGAGCAGTTCTTC
cdr3_aa: CASSPTTGYEEQFF

j_call: TRBJ2-1
d_call: NA
v_call: TRBV5-4
cdr3_length: 16
clone_size: once
cdr3_nt: TGTGCCAGCAGCTTGGGAGGGATGGGGGGTCGGGATGAGCAGTTCTTC
cdr3_aa: CASSLGGMGGRDEQFF

j_call: TRBJ1-2
d_call: NA
v_call: TRBV7-9
cdr3_length: 14
clone_size: NA
cdr3_nt: TGTGCCAGCAGCTCAACAAAGGGGTCCTATGGCTACACCTTC
cdr3_aa: CASSSTKGSYGYTF

j_call: TRBJ1-4
d_call: TRBD1
v_call: TRBV3-1/TRBV3-2
cdr3_length: 14
clone_size: few
cdr3_nt: TGTGCCAGCAGCCCGTGGGACAGGAATGAAAAACTGTTTTTT
cdr3_aa: CASSPWDRNEKLFF

j_call: TRBJ2-7
d_call: TRBD1
v_call: TRBV30
cdr3_length: 14
clone_size: NA
cdr3_nt: TGTGCCTGGAGTGTAAAAGGGGGCACCTACGAGCAGTACTTC
cdr3_aa: CAWSVKGGTYEQYF

j_call: TRBJ2-2
d_call: TRBD2
v_call: TRBV15
cdr3_length: 16
clone_size: NA
cdr3_nt: TGTGCCACCAGCAGGGCCGGGACTAGCGGGGTCGGGGAGCTGTTTTTT
cdr3_aa: CATSRAGTSGVGELFF

j_call: TRBJ1-2
d_call: NA
v_call: TRBV2
cdr3_length: 12
clone_size: NA
cdr3_nt: TGTGCCAGCAGTGCACAGGGCTATGGCTACACCTTC
cdr3_aa: CASSAQGYGYTF

j_call: TRBJ1-1
d_call: NA
v_call: TRBV2
cdr3_length: 13
clone_size: NA
cdr3_nt: TGTGCCAGCAGTGTAGGGGGGAACACTGAAGCTTTCTTT
cdr3_aa: CASSVGGNTEAFF

j_call: TRBJ1-2
d_call: TRBD1
v_call: TRBV7-2
cdr3_length: 13
clone_size: NA
cdr3_nt: TGTGCCAGCAGCTCGAGGGGGCACTATGGCTACACCTTC
cdr3_aa: CASSSRGHYGYTF

j_call: TRBJ1-2
d_call: NA
v_call: TRBV14
cdr3_length: 16
clone_size: NA
cdr3_nt: TGTGCCAGCAGCCAAGATTGGACAGCCTCACTGAGAGGCTACACCTTC
cdr3_aa: CASSQDWTASLRGYTF

j_call: TRBJ1-5
d_call: NA
v_call: TRBV7-2
cdr3_length: 15
clone_size: NA
cdr3_nt: TGTGCCAGCAGCCCGCAGACCGGGGACAATCAGCCCCAGCATTTT
cdr3_aa: CASSPQTGDNQPQHF

j_call: TRBJ2-1
d_call: TRBD2
v_call: TRBV7-2
cdr3_length: 15
clone_size: NA
cdr3_nt: TGTGCCAGCAGCTCTCCTAGCGGGGGCCACAATGAGCAGTTCTTC
cdr3_aa: CASSSPSGGHNEQFF

j_call: TRBJ1-1
d_call: TRBD1
v_call: TRBV19
cdr3_length: 13
clone_size: NA
cdr3_nt: TGTGCCAGTAGTGGGGGACAGATACTTGAAGCTTTCTTT
cdr3_aa: CASSGGQILEAFF

j_call: TRBJ2-7
d_call: NA
v_call: TRBV6-1
cdr3_length: 14
clone_size: NA
cdr3_nt: TGTGCCAGCAGTGAAGCGCCCAGGACAGCCGAGCAGTACTTC
cdr3_aa: CASSEAPRTAEQYF

j_call: TRBJ2-5
d_call: NA
v_call: TRBV3-1/TRBV3-2
cdr3_length: 14
clone_size: NA
cdr3_nt: TGTGCCAGCAGCCGATCTATCACCCAAGAGACCCAGTACTTC
cdr3_aa: CASSRSITQETQYF

j_call: TRBJ1-1
d_call: NA
v_call: TRBV19
cdr3_length: 14
clone_size: NA
cdr3_nt: TGTGCCAGTAGTATCAGGGGAATGAACACTGAAGCTTTCTTT
cdr3_aa: CASSIRGMNTEAFF

j_call: TRBJ2-7
d_call: NA
v_call: TRBV3-1/TRBV3-2
cdr3_length: 14
clone_size: few
cdr3_nt: TGTGCCAGCAGCCAAGGACGGGGAGCCTACGAGCAGTACTTC
cdr3_aa: CASSQGRGAYEQYF

j_call: TRBJ1-1
d_call: TRBD1
v_call: TRBV4-1
cdr3_length: 15
clone_size: NA
cdr3_nt: TGCGCCAGCAGCCAAAGGACAGGGGGTAGGACTGAAGCTTTCTTT
cdr3_aa: CASSQRTGGRTEAFF

j_call: TRBJ1-1
d_call: TRBD1
v_call: TRBV18
cdr3_length: 14
clone_size: NA
cdr3_nt: TGTGCCAGCTCGCTCTCCGGGACAGACACTGAAGCTTTCTTT
cdr3_aa: CASSLSGTDTEAFF

j_call: TRBJ1-2
d_call: NA
v_call: TRBV28
cdr3_length: 11
clone_size: NA
cdr3_nt: TGTGCCACCTTTGGGCTTGTGGGCTACACCTTC
cdr3_aa: CATFGLVGYTF

j_call: TRBJ1-1
d_call: TRBD1
v_call: TRBV7-9
cdr3_length: 16
clone_size: NA
cdr3_nt: TGTGCCAGCAGCTTAGAGGGACAGGGTCGCCGGACTGAAGCTTTCTTT
cdr3_aa: CASSLEGQGRRTEAFF